The 30 T cell receptor beta chains presented below share a single source sample, sequenced in a study of CD8 T cells in ankylosing spondylitis. General study points: A TCR beta motif made of fewer than 10 highly homologous variants seemed typical of ankylosing spondylitis blood.

Antigens of these TCRs are unknown. TCRdb re-analysed the 5' RACE reads in MiXCR, keeping a single row per CDR3 protein. This sample has about 700,000 distinct CDR3 sequences, with around 19% found just once. What was sequenced was blood, either unsorted or a sorted T cell fraction (not recorded which). The receptors come from a male donor with ankylosing spondylitis.

The rearrangement links TRBV12-3 or TRBV12-4 to TRBJ2-7; D might be TRBD1 (6 bases). The V gene lost 5 bases and the J gene lost 6 bases, with 17 bases spanning the gap. CDR3 length equals 14 residues. The DNA for the CDR3 is TGTGCCAGCAGTCGGACAGATCCCCTTGGCGAGCAGTACTTC. Its protein is CASSRTDPLGEQYF.

A few counts support this clonotype. This chain joins TRBV20-1 and TRBJ2-2; the D is unclear. The length of the CDR3 is 12 residues. The germline V gene has CDR1 DFQATT and CDR2 SNEGSKA (reference sequence). Trimming removed 6 bases from V and 5 bases from J, with 10 bases in between. The CDR3 DNA reads as TGCAGTGCCGAGGACCAGACCGGGGAGCTGTTTTTT. Translating gives CSAEDQTGELFF.

The chain is built from TRBV29-1 and TRBJ1-1; D gene unclear. The CDR3 consists of 12 residues. Between the trimmed V and J ends, which lost 6 bases and 2 bases, there was a span of 10 bases. Germline V gene sequence: CDR1 SQVTM, CDR2 ANQGSEA. The CDR3 reads CSVKDGNTEAFF. The CDR3 nucleotides read TGCAGCGTCAAAGACGGAAACACTGAAGCTTTCTTT. Combining the CDR3 with reference TRBV29-1 and TRBJ1-1 gives the whole variable domain SAVISQKPSRDICQRGTSLTIQCQVDSQVTMMFWYRQQPGQSLTLIATANQGSEATYESGFVIDKFPISRPNLTFSTLTVSNMSPEDSSIYLCSVKDGNTEAFFGQGTRLTVV.

The chain has TRBV11-2 and TRBJ2-1, with D perhaps matching TRBD1 (6 bases). The CDR3 totals 15 residues. Germline values: CDR1 SGHAT, CDR2 FQNNGV. V shed 4 bases and J shed 0 bases, with 10 bases lying between them. The CDR3 DNA sequence: TGTGCCAGCAGCTCGGCGGACAGCTCCTACAATGAGCAGTTCTTC. Translation: CASSSADSSYNEQFF.

This clonotype was recorded only once. The J gene is TRBJ2-3, the V gene TRBV24-1; D is uncertain. This CDR3 contains 16 residues. V was cut by 3 bases and J by 1 base, with 13 bases left in between. CDR1 is KGHDR and CDR2 is SFDVKD in the germline V gene. CDR3 sequence reads: CATSDPALTGTDTQYF. In DNA form, the CDR3 reads TGTGCCACCAGTGATCCCGCTCTAACGGGCACAGATACGCAGTATTTT.

This chain joins TRBV6-5 and TRBJ2-7; 15 bases match TRBD2. The CDR3 runs to 17 residues. V was clipped by 0 bases and J by 2 bases; unmatched bases: 2. The germline V gene has CDR1 MNHEY and CDR2 SVGAGI. The CDR3 nucleotides read TGTGCCAGCAGTTACTCGGGACTAGCGGGAGGACCCTACGAGCAGTACTTC. Amino acids: CASSYSGLAGGPYEQYF.

The V and J genes are TRBV20-1 and TRBJ1-2, with 9 bases aligning to TRBD1. Germline CDR1 reads DFQATT; CDR2 reads SNEGSKA (reference sequence). After removal of 3 bases from V and 4 bases from J, the junction contained 12 bases not matched to a gene. CDR3 size: 16 residues. CDR3 region: CSARGDRALWGYGYTF. The CDR3 DNA reads TGCAGTGCTAGGGGGGACAGGGCCCTCTGGGGCTATGGCTACACCTTC.

This clonotype was observed a handful of times. The gene calls are TRBV5-1 and TRBJ2-5, with 7 bases aligning to TRBD2. The CDR3 loop spans 16 amino acids. V lost 1 base and J lost 3; bases outside the gene matches: 9. Germline loops: CDR1 SGHRS, CDR2 YFSETQ. The CDR3 sequence: CASSLSASGTKETQYF. CDR3 nucleotide sequence: TGCGCCAGCAGCTTGAGTGCTAGCGGAACTAAAGAGACCCAGTACTTC.

The V call is TRBV4-3, the J call TRBJ2-7; D perhaps matches TRBD1 (5 bases). Per germline, CDR1 LGHNA and CDR2 YSLEER. The germline V and J ends were trimmed by 1 base and 4 bases, with 11 bases remaining between them. The CDR3 runs to 14 residues. The CDR3 is CASSQAQGRYEQYF. As DNA, the CDR3 is TGCGCCAGCAGCCAAGCCCAGGGTCGGTACGAGCAGTACTTC.

This chain links TRBV7-8 with TRBJ2-3; 8 nucleotides line up with TRBD1. J was trimmed by 2 bases and V by 5 bases; bases with no gene match: 6. CDR3 length: 15 residues. Per germline, CDR1 SGHVS and CDR2 FQNEAQ. The CDR3 protein is CASSPDREATDTQYF. CDR3 sequence (DNA): TGTGCCAGCAGCCCGGACAGGGAAGCCACAGATACGCAGTATTTT.

The rearrangement joins TRBV5-1 to TRBJ1-4; D is possibly TRBD1 (6 bases). This CDR3 is built from 15 residues. Germline V gene data show CDR1 as SGHRS and CDR2 as YFSETQ. The V end lost 0 bases, the J end lost 7 bases, and 13 bases lay between the germline ends. The CDR3 region is CASSLGQGMAEKLFF. In DNA form, the CDR3 reads TGCGCCAGCAGCTTGGGTCAGGGGATGGCTGAAAAACTGTTTTTT.

The J gene is TRBJ1-4, the V gene TRBV7-6, with 9 bases matching TRBD1. The CDR3 sequence is 15 residues long. CDR1 SGHVS and CDR2 FNYEAQ come from the germline V gene. V was clipped by 5 bases and J by 7 bases; unmatched bases: 8. For the CDR3, the DNA is TGTGCCAGCAGCCCCCCGGGACAGGGAAGTGAAAAACTGTTTTTT. Its protein is CASSPPGQGSEKLFF.

This clonotype has a handful of counts. The chain uses TRBV29-1 and TRBJ2-5; weak D call: TRBD1 (6 bases). Germline V gene lookup returns CDR1 SQVTM and CDR2 ANQGSEA. This CDR3 is built from 14 residues. Between the trimmed V and J ends, which lost 6 bases and 5 bases, there was a span of 19 bases. The CDR3, as DNA: TGCAGCGTCCCGATACAGGGATTAAGGGAGACCCAGTACTTC. This encodes CSVPIQGLRETQYF.

This clonotype was recorded a few times. The J gene is TRBJ2-1, the V gene TRBV12-3 or TRBV12-4, with 11 positions matching TRBD2. V trimming: 5 bases; J trimming: 4 bases; junction bases outside the gene matches: 10. This CDR3 has 17 residues. The CDR3: CASSQGSGTSGYNEQFF. The CDR3 DNA follows: TGTGCCAGCAGTCAAGGTTCCGGGACTAGCGGATACAATGAGCAGTTCTTC.

The J gene is TRBJ1-2, the V gene TRBV12-3 or TRBV12-4, with 8 positions matching TRBD1. The junction had 14 bases not matched to a gene; V was cut back by 3 bases and J by 2 bases. The CDR3 runs 18 residues. The CDR3 protein is CASSFDDRGQGANYGYTF. DNA of the CDR3: TGTGCCAGCAGTTTTGATGACAGAGGGCAGGGGGCGAACTATGGCTACACCTTC.

This clonotype was observed a few times. V usage is TRBV4-3 and J usage is TRBJ2-3, with a weak D call TRBD2 (6 bases). Germline V gene sequence: CDR1 LGHNA, CDR2 YSLEER. The V end was cut by 0 bases, the J end by 6 bases, with 13 bases between. The CDR3 is 15 amino acids. CDR3 coding DNA: TGCGCCAGCAGCCAAGATCGATCGGGGGAGGATACGCAGTATTTT. Its protein is CASSQDRSGEDTQYF.

The chain is built from TRBV4-2 and TRBJ1-4, with a tentative D call TRBD1 (6 bases). The CDR3 spans 15 residues. CDR1 LGHNA and CDR2 YNFKEQ come from the germline V gene. Trimming pared 1 base from V and 10 bases from J, leaving 16 bases between. CDR3 in amino acids: CASSQVSGGEGKLFF. The CDR3 DNA is TGTGCCAGCAGCCAAGTTTCCGGGGGCGAGGGAAAACTGTTTTTT.

The chain combines TRBV20-1 with TRBJ1-1, with TRBD1 as a possible D gene (6 bases). V shed 6 bases and J shed 0 bases, with 14 bases lying between them. Per germline, CDR1 DFQATT and CDR2 SNEGSKA (reference sequence). The CDR3 runs to 14 residues. Here the CDR3 DNA reads TGCAGTGCCCCACGGGGACACATGAACACTGAAGCTTTCTTT. Encoded protein: CSAPRGHMNTEAFF.

The sample holds a few counts of this clonotype. The chain uses TRBV7-2 and TRBJ1-6; 7 bases agree with TRBD1. The V gene's germline CDR1 is SGHTA and CDR2 FQGNSA. The CDR3 totals 15 residues. V trimming: 5 bases; J trimming: 6 bases; junction bases outside the gene matches: 7. CDR3 nucleotides: TGTGCCAGCAGCCCCCGGGACAGAGTTAATTCACCCCTCCACTTT. Translating it yields CASSPRDRVNSPLHF.

This clonotype was detected a few times. The chain uses TRBV29-1 and TRBJ2-3; 7 bases align to TRBD1. J was trimmed by 2 bases and V by 0 bases; bases with no gene match: 5. Germline loops: CDR1 SQVTM, CDR2 ANQGSEA. The CDR3 loop spans 15 amino acids. CDR3 protein: CSVEDSGTDTDTQYF. CDR3 sequence (DNA): TGCAGCGTTGAAGATTCTGGGACAGACACAGATACGCAGTATTTT.

In this sample, this clonotype turned up a few times. The chain uses TRBV29-1 and TRBJ2-7, with 8 bases lining up with TRBD2. The CDR3 extends over 16 amino acids. The trim removed 3 bases at V and 2 bases at J, leaving 12 bases unmatched. Germline assignment: CDR1 SQVTM and CDR2 ANQGSEA. The CDR3 protein is CSVDSYTSGETYEQYF. DNA of the CDR3: TGCAGCGTTGACTCCTATACTAGCGGAGAAACCTACGAGCAGTACTTC.

The rearrangement links TRBV6-2 or TRBV6-3 to TRBJ2-5, with D unresolved. The V gene lost 6 bases and the J gene lost 2 bases, with 10 bases spanning the gap. The CDR3 consists of 13 residues. Germline CDR1 and CDR2: MNHEY and SVGEGT. CDR3 DNA: TGTGCCAGCAGAACACCTTTTCAAGAGACCCAGTACTTC. This encodes CASRTPFQETQYF.

V and J are TRBV29-1 and TRBJ2-1, with TRBD2 matching over 12 bases. CDR1 is SQVTM and CDR2 is ANQGSEA in the germline V gene. The CDR3 has 15 residues. V shed 8 bases and J 1 base; nucleotides not matched to a gene: 6. The CDR3 loop reads CSLAGGPSSYNEQFF. As DNA, the CDR3 is TGCAGCCTAGCGGGAGGGCCTTCGTCCTACAATGAGCAGTTCTTC.

The sample holds a few counts of this clonotype. The V call is TRBV28, the J call TRBJ1-5; unclear D gene. The germline V gene encodes CDR1 MDHEN and CDR2 SYDVKM. Between the trimmed V and J ends, which lost 3 bases and 2 bases, there was a span of 11 bases. CDR3 length equals 15 residues. Here the CDR3 reads CASSFEGYGNQPQHF. CDR3 sequence (DNA): TGTGCCAGCAGTTTTGAGGGTTACGGCAATCAGCCCCAGCATTTT.

The rearrangement links TRBV20-1 to TRBJ2-5; 9 bases map to TRBD2. V dropped 0 bases and J dropped 5; count of bases not matched to a gene: 7. Germline CDR1 is DFQATT and CDR2 is SNEGSKA (reference sequence). The CDR3 is 15 residues long. Here the CDR3 reads CSARESSGGLETQYF. In nucleotides, the CDR3 is TGCAGTGCTAGAGAGAGTAGCGGGGGTCTCGAGACCCAGTACTTC.

As DNA, the CDR3 is TGTGCCAGCAGTGGGACTAGCGGACTACGTTTGGAGACCCAGTACTTC. It codes for CASSGTSGLRLETQYF. The chain is built from TRBV2 and TRBJ2-5; TRBD2 matches 10 bases. The CDR3 is 16 amino acids. After removal of 4 bases from V and 5 bases from J, the junction contained 10 bases not matched to a gene. Per germline, CDR1 SNHLY and CDR2 FYNNEI.

This rearrangement joins TRBV20-1 to TRBJ2-7, with D perhaps being TRBD1 or TRBD2 (5 bases each). Between the trimmed V and J ends, which lost 3 bases and 6 bases, there was a span of 15 bases. The CDR3 extends over 13 amino acids. Germline V gene sequence: CDR1 DFQATT, CDR2 SNEGSKA (reference sequence). The CDR3 spells CSARLTRGGEQYF. The CDR3 DNA follows: TGCAGTGCTAGGCTCACCCGGGGCGGCGAGCAGTACTTC.

This clonotype was recorded once. The V call is TRBV7-2, the J call TRBJ1-4, with D possibly TRBD1 on 5 matching bases. Trimming left V 5 bases short and J 13 bases short, with 23 bases between. Germline CDR1 is SGHTA and CDR2 is FQGNSA. The CDR3 spans 15 residues. This CDR3 is CASSPRGQGGVGLFF. For the CDR3, the DNA is TGTGCCAGCAGCCCCAGAGGGCAGGGTGGAGTAGGACTGTTTTTT. Based on the CDR3 plus reference TRBV7-2 and TRBJ1-4, the full variable domain is GAGVSQSPSNKVTEKGKDVELRCDPISGHTALYWYRQSLGQGLEFLIYFQGNSAPDKSGLPSDRFSAERTGGSVSTLTIQRTQQEDSAVYLCASSPRGQGGVGLFFGSGTQLSVL.

This clonotype has a handful of counts. The chain employs TRBV6-1 and TRBJ2-5, with no clear D. Germline CDR1 MNHNS, CDR2 SASEGT. V lost 5 bases and J lost 5, with 12 bases in between. CDR3 size: 13 residues. CDR3 sequence: CASSPGLLETQYF. CDR3 in DNA: TGTGCCAGCAGTCCCGGCCTGCTGGAGACCCAGTACTTC.

V usage is TRBV29-1 and J usage is TRBJ1-2, with 10 positions matching TRBD1. CDR1 is SQVTM and CDR2 is ANQGSEA in the germline V gene. V shed 5 bases, J shed 8 bases, and the junction held 8 bases outside the gene matches. The CDR3 sequence is 13 residues long. The CDR3 region has the DNA TGCAGCGTTCTGAGACAGGGGGCTAGGGGCTACACCTTC. Protein sequence: CSVLRQGARGYTF.